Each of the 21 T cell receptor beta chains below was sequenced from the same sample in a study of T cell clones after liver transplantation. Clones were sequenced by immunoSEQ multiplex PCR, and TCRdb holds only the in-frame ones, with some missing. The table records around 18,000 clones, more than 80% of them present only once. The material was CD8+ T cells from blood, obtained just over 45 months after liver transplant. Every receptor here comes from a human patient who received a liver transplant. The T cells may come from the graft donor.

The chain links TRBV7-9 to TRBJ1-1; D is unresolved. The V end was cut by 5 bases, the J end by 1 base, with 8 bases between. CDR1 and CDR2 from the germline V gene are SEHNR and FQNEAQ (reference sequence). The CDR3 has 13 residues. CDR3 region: CASSQPANTEAFF. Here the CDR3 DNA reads TGTGCCAGCAGCCAACCGGCGAACACTGAAGCTTTCTTT.

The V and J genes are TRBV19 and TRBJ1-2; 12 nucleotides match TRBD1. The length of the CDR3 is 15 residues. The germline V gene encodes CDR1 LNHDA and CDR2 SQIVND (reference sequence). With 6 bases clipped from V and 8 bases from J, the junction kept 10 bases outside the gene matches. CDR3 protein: CASSWGTGGVSGYTF. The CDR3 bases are TGTGCCAGTAGCTGGGGGACAGGGGGCGTATCGGGCTACACCTTC.

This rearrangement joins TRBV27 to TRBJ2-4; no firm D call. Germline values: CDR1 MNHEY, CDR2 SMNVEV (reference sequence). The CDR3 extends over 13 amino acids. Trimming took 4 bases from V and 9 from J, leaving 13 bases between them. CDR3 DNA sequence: TGTGCCAGCAGTTCGCCGTCTAAGGGCATTCAGTACTTC. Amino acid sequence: CASSSPSKGIQYF.

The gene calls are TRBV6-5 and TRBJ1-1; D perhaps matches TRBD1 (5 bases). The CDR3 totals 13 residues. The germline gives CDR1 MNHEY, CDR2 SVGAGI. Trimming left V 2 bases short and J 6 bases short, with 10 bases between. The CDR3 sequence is CASSYRSGPEAFF. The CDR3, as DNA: TGTGCCAGCAGTTACAGGTCAGGGCCTGAAGCTTTCTTT.

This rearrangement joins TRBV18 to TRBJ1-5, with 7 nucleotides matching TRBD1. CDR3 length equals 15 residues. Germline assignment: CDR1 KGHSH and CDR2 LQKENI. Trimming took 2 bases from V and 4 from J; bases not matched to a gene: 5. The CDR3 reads CASSPGTVVNQPQHF. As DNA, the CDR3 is TGTGCCAGCTCACCAGGGACAGTTGTAAATCAGCCCCAGCATTTT.

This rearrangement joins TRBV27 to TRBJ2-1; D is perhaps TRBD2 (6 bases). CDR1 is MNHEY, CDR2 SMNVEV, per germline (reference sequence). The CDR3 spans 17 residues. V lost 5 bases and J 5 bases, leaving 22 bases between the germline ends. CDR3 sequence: CASSPSPGERRNNEQFF. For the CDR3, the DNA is TGTGCCAGCAGTCCTTCCCCGGGGGAGCGGAGAAACAATGAGCAGTTCTTC.

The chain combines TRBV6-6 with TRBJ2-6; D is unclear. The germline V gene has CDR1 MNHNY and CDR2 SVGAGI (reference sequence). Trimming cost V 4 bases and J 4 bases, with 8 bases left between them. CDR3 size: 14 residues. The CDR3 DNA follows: TGTGCCAGCAGTTCGGCTAGGGGGGCCAACGTCCTGACTTTC. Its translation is CASSSARGANVLTF.

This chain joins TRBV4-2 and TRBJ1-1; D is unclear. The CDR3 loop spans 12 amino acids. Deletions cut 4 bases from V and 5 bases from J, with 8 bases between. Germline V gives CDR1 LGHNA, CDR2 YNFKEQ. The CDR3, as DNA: TGTGCCAGCAGCCCCGGAGGGACTGAAGCTTTCTTT. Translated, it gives CASSPGGTEAFF.

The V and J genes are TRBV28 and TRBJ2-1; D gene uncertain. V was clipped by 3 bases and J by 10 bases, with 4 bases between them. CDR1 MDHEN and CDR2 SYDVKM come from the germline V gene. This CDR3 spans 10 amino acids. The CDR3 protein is CASSFSEQFF. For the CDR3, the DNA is TGTGCCAGCAGTTTCAGCGAGCAGTTCTTC. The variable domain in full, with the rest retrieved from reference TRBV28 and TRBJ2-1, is DVKVTQSSRYLVKRTGEKVFLECVQDMDHENMFWYRQDPGLGLRLIYFSYDVKMKEKGDIPEGYSVSREKKERFSLILESASTNQTSMYLCASSFSEQFFGPGTRLTVL.

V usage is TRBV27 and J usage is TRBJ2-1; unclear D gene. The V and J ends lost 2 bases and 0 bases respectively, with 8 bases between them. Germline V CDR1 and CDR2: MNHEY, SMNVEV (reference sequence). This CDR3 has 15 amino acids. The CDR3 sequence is CASSLRQASYNEQFF. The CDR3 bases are TGTGCCAGCAGTTTAAGGCAGGCCTCCTACAATGAGCAGTTCTTC.

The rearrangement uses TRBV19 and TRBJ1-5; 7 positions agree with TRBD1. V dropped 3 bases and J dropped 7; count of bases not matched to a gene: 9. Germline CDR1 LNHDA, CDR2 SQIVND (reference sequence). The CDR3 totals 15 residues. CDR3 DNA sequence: TGTGCCAGTAGTATTGTGACAGGGATAAGGCAGCCCCAGCATTTT. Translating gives CASSIVTGIRQPQHF.

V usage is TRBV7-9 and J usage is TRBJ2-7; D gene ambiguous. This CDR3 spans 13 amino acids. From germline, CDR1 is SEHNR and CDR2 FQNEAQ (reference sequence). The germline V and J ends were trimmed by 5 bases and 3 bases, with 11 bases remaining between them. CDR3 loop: CASSLPGDYEQYF. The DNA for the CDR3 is TGTGCCAGCAGCCTCCCCGGCGACTACGAGCAGTACTTC.

The DNA for the CDR3 is TGTGCCAGCAACACGGGAGGGCCCTACAATGAGCAGTTCTTC. Amino acids: CASNTGGPYNEQFF. The chain couples TRBV14 to TRBJ2-1; 8 positions agree with TRBD2. The CDR3 runs 14 residues. Germline CDR1 reads SGHDN; CDR2 reads FVKESK. Trimming removed 7 bases from V and 2 bases from J; junction bases left unmatched: 4.

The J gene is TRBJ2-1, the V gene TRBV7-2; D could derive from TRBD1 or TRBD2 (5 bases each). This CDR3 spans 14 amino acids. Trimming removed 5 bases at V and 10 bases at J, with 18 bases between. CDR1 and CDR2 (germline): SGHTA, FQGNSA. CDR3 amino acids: CASSPPGTFNEQFF. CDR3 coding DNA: TGTGCCAGCAGCCCCCCCGGGACGTTCAACGAGCAGTTCTTC.

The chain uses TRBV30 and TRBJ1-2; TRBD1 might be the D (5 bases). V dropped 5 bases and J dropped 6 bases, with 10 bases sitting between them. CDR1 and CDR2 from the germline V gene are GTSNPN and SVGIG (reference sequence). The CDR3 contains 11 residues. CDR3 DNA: TGTGCCTGGGACAGTTATCATGGCTACACCTTC. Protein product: CAWDSYHGYTF.

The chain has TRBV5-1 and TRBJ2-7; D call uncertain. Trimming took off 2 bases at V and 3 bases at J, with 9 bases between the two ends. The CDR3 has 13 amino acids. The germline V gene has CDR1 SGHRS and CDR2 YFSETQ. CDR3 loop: CASSFVGIYEQYF. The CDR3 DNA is TGCGCCAGCAGCTTTGTAGGGATCTACGAGCAGTACTTC.

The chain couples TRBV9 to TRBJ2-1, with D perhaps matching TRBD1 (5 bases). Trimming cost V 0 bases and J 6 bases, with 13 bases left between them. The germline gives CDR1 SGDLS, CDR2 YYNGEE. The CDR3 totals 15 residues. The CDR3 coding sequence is TGTGCCAGCAGCGTAGAGGGGCGCCCGAGCAATGAGCAGTTCTTC. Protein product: CASSVEGRPSNEQFF.

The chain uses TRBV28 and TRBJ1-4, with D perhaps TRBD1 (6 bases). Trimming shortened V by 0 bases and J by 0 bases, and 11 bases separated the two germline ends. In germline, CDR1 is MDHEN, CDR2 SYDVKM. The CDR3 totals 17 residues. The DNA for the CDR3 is TGTGCCAGCAGTTTATGGGACAGCCTTGCAACTAATGAAAAACTGTTTTTT. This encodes CASSLWDSLATNEKLFF.

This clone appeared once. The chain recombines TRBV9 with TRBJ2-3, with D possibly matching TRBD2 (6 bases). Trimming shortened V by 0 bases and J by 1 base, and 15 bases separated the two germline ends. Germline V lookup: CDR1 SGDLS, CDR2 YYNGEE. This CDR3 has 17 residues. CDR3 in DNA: TGTGCCAGCAGCGTAGAGGGGCCCGGGAGAGGCACAGATACGCAGTATTTT. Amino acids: CASSVEGPGRGTDTQYF.

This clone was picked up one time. The CDR3 protein is CASSMTSGLTYEQYF. CDR3 DNA sequence: TGTGCCAGTAGTATGACTAGCGGGCTTACCTACGAGCAGTACTTC. The rearrangement joins TRBV19 to TRBJ2-7; 10 positions match TRBD2. CDR1 and CDR2 (germline): LNHDA, SQIVND (reference sequence). CDR3 size: 15 residues. V shed 3 bases and J 2 bases; nucleotides not matched to a gene: 4.

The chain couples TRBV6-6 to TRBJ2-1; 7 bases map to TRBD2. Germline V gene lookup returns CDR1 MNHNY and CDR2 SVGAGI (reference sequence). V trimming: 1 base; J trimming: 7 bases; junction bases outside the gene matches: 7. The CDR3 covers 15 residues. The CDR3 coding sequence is TGTGCCAGCAGTTACTTGGTGGGAGCGGGGAATGAGCAGTTCTTC. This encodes CASSYLVGAGNEQFF.